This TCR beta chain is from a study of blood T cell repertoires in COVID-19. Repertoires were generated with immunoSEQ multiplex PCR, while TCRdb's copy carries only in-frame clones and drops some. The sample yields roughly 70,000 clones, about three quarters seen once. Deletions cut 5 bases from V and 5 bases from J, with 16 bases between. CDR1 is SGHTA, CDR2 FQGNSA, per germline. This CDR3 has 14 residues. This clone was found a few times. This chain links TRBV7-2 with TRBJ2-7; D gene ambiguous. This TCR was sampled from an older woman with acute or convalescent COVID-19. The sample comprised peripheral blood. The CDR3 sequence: CASSLSSSVHEQYF. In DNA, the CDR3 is TGTGCCAGCAGCCTTAGCAGCTCGGTACACGAGCAGTACTTC.